This T cell receptor (beta chain) was sequenced for a study of sequential checkpoint blockade in melanoma. In the study overall: Patients were randomized 1:1 to nivolumab-then-ipilimumab or ipilimumab-then-nivolumab first-line. TCRβ was sequenced from DNA of 75 to 95 pretreatment tumors. Matched biopsies came pretreatment and at week 13 for 20 to 25 patients.

Per germline, CDR1 SGHRS and CDR2 YFSETQ. This CDR3 has 18 residues. V was shortened by 1 base and J by 0 bases, with 17 bases between the two germline ends. The treatment denotes: randomized to nivolumab then ipilimumab (arm A) or the reverse (arm B). In regard to this clone: As yet, its antigen is unknown.

The study's findings and limits: Response in arm A was associated with pretreatment TIL clonality.

Repertoires were generated with immunoSEQ multiplex PCR, while TCRdb's copy carries only in-frame clones and drops some. The sample includes around 13,000 clones, 25% to 35% seen only once; the top ten take around 16%. The TCR was taken from a human donor with melanoma. The source was tumor tissue (inferred from file names), collected from a patient given nivolumab and ipilimumab in sequence. The chain uses TRBV5-1 and TRBJ2-1, with D possibly matching TRBD2 (6 bases). In DNA form, the CDR3 reads TGCGCCAGCAGCTTGCGGGGACTCGCGGGGACCTCCTACAATGAGCAGTTCTTC. Protein: CASSLRGLAGTSYNEQFF.